This T cell receptor (beta chain) was retrieved from a study of siplizumab effects on memory and regulatory T cells. Regarding this clone: Its specificity is not known.

The study's findings and limits: Contribution to the alloresponse seemed major for naive T cells, which also seemed more diverse than memory cells. Many proliferating CD4+ or CD8+ clones remained unclassified. Roughly 75-96% of them could not be assigned either a naive or a memory phenotype. The alloreactive clones that mapped to unstimulated subsets made up only a minor fraction. Mean Treg-derived proportions of mappable alloreactive CD4+ clones were around 70% for siplizumab and approximately 25% for controls.

V was trimmed by 0 bases and J by 0 bases, leaving 9 bases between them. Per the germline V gene, CDR1 is LGHNA and CDR2 is YSLEER. CDR3 size: 16 residues. The repertoire was sequenced with immunoSEQ multiplex PCR; TCRdb's copy has only in-frame clones and lacks some. The sample lists roughly 110,000 clones, just over 90% occurring once. The chain joins TRBV4-3 to TRBJ1-3, with D hard to call. Sequencing used non-Treg CD4+ T cells sorted from blood. This receptor was identified in a human donor in good health. This CDR3 reads CASSQDRTYSGNTIYF. The CDR3 DNA is TGCGCCAGCAGCCAAGATCGCACCTACTCTGGAAACACCATATATTTT.